Following are 4 T cell receptor beta chains from one sample sequenced in a study of blood T cell repertoires in COVID-19. Produced via immunoSEQ multiplex PCR; TCRdb's table is partial and in-frame only. The sample shows about 100,000 clones, approximately 93% of them seen only once. Source material: peripheral blood. The receptors were gathered from a man in his fifties or sixties with acute or convalescent COVID-19.

V is TRBV19 and J is TRBJ1-1; D remains ambiguous. The germline CDR1 and CDR2 sequences are LNHDA and SQIVND (reference sequence). The CDR3 has 15 amino acids. The V gene lost 5 bases and the J gene lost 1 base, with 14 bases spanning the gap. This CDR3 reads CASSPSPRGNTEAFF. CDR3 sequence (DNA): TGTGCCAGTAGTCCTTCCCCCCGAGGGAACACTGAAGCTTTCTTT.

The chain joins TRBV29-1 to TRBJ1-2; the D is unclear. Looked up from germline, CDR1 is SQVTM and CDR2 is ANQGSEA. The CDR3 runs 10 residues. V shed 6 bases and J shed 6 bases, with 8 bases lying between them. CDR3 nucleotide sequence: TGCAGCGTAAACATGGATGGCTACACCTTC. Translation: CSVNMDGYTF. The whole variable domain, remainder taken from reference TRBV29-1 and TRBJ1-2, is SAVISQKPSRDICQRGTSLTIQCQVDSQVTMMFWYRQQPGQSLTLIATANQGSEATYESGFVIDKFPISRPNLTFSTLTVSNMSPEDSSIYLCSVNMDGYTFGSGTRLTVV.

This chain links TRBV11-2 with TRBJ1-6; D possibly corresponds to TRBD1 (6 bases). Looked up from germline, CDR1 is SGHAT and CDR2 is FQNNGV. The CDR3 runs to 18 residues. Trimming pared 5 bases from V and 0 bases from J, leaving 17 bases between. Here the CDR3 reads CASSERQARSSYNSPLHF. Written as DNA, the CDR3 is TGTGCCAGCAGCGAAAGACAGGCAAGGAGCTCCTATAATTCACCCCTCCACTTT.

The V gene is TRBV9, the J gene TRBJ1-5, with 7 bases lining up with TRBD1. The V gene end was trimmed by 4 bases and the J gene end by 4 bases; junction bases not matched to a gene: 11. Germline loops: CDR1 SGDLS, CDR2 YYNGEE. The CDR3 runs 16 residues. The CDR3 sequence: CASSPDPTGRNQPQHF. DNA for the CDR3: TGTGCCAGCAGCCCGGACCCGACAGGGAGGAATCAGCCCCAGCATTTT.